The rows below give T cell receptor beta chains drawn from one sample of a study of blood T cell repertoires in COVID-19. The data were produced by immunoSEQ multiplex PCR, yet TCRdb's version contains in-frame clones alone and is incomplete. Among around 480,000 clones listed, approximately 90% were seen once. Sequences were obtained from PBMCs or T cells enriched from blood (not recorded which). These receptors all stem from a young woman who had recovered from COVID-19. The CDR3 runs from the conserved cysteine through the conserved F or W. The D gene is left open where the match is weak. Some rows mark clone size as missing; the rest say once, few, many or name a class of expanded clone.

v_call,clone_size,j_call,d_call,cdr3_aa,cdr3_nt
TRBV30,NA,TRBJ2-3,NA,CAWKGGTASFTDTQYF,TGTGCCTGGAAAGGCGGGACAGCCTCCTTCACAGATACGCAGTATTTT
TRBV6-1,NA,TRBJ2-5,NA,CASSEPGHGETQYF,TGTGCCAGCAGTGAACCGGGACATGGAGAGACCCAGTACTTC
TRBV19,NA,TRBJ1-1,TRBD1,CASSMPGQGSNTEAFF,TGTGCCAGTAGTATGCCGGGACAGGGATCGAACACTGAAGCTTTCTTT
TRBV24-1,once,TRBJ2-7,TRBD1,CATSDGTGEQYF,TGTGCCACCAGTGATGGGACAGGGGAGCAGTACTTC
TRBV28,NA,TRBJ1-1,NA,CASGPGANTEAFF,TGTGCCAGCGGACCTGGGGCGAACACTGAAGCTTTCTTT
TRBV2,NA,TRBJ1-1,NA,CASSSGEGTEAFF,TGTGCCAGCAGTTCAGGGGAGGGGACTGAAGCTTTCTTT
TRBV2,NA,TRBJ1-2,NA,CAIPLGGQGYTF,TGTGCCATTCCTCTGGGGGGGCAGGGCTACACCTTC
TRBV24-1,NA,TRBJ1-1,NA,CATSDRGNTEAFF,TGTGCCACCAGTGACCGAGGAAACACTGAAGCTTTCTTT
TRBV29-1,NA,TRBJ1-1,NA,CSSMNTEAFF,TGCAGCTCCATGAACACTGAAGCTTTCTTT
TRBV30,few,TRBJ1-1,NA,CAWSVGALWTEAFF,TGTGCCTGGAGTGTAGGGGCGCTTTGGACTGAAGCTTTCTTT
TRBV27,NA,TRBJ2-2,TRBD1,CASSLFEGAYTGELFF,TGTGCCAGCAGTTTATTTGAGGGGGCGTATACCGGGGAGCTGTTTTTT
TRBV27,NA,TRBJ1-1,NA,CASNRRRDAPAEAFF,TGTGCCAGCAATCGACGACGGGATGCCCCCGCTGAAGCTTTCTTT
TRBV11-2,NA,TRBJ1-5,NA,CASSLSYSNQPQHF,TGTGCCAGCAGCTTGAGTTATAGCAATCAGCCCCAGCATTTT
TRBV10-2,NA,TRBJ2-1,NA,CAINNVTVYNEQFF,TGCGCCATCAATAACGTGACAGTTTACAATGAGCAGTTCTTC
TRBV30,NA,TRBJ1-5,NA,CAWSSGDQPQHF,TGTGCCTGGAGTAGCGGCGATCAGCCCCAGCATTTT
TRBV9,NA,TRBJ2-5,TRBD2,CASSVGLAGGETQYF,TGTGCCAGCAGCGTGGGACTAGCGGGGGGAGAGACCCAGTACTTC
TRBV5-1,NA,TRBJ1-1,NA,CASSFRGRRAEAFF,TGCGCCAGCAGCTTCCGGGGTCGAAGGGCTGAAGCTTTCTTT
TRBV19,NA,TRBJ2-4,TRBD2,CASSLAGGTEANIQYF,TGTGCCAGTAGTCTAGCGGGGGGCACCGAGGCGAACATTCAGTACTTC
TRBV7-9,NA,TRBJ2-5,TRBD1,CASSVPGGADLETQYF,TGTGCCAGCAGCGTCCCAGGGGGCGCGGACTTAGAGACCCAGTACTTC
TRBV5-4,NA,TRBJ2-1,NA,CASTNLPPSNEQFF,TGTGCCAGCACCAACTTACCCCCGTCCAATGAGCAGTTCTTC
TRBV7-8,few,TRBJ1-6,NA,CASSLALGDIANSPLHF,TGTGCCAGCAGCTTAGCGTTAGGGGACATAGCTAATTCACCCCTCCACTTT
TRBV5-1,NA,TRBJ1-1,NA,CASTPPGDTEAFF,TGCGCCAGCACCCCTCCAGGGGACACTGAAGCTTTCTTT
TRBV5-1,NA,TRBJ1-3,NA,CASSRGSSGNTIYF,TGCGCCAGCAGCCGGGGAAGCTCTGGAAACACCATATATTTT
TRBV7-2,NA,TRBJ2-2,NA,CASSFLDRIDSGELFF,TGTGCCAGCAGCTTCCTCGACAGGATTGATTCCGGGGAGCTGTTTTTT
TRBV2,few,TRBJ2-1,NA,CASSESGWSSYNEQFF,TGTGCCAGCAGTGAATCAGGGTGGAGCTCCTACAATGAGCAGTTCTTC
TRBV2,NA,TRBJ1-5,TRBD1,CASGAETGSSQPQHF,TGTGCCAGTGGGGCCGAGACAGGGTCGTCGCAGCCCCAGCATTTT
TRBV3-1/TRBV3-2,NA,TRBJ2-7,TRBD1,CASSQDRDSPYEQYF,TGTGCCAGCAGCCAAGACAGGGACAGTCCCTACGAGCAGTACTTC
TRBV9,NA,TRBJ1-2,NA,CASSVADSANYGYTF,TGTGCCAGCAGCGTAGCGGACAGTGCTAACTATGGCTACACCTTC
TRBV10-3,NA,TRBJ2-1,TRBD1,CAISPTGGTGEQFF,TGTGCCATCAGCCCGACAGGGGGAACTGGCGAGCAGTTCTTC
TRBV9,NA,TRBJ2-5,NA,CASSVGLEETQYF,TGTGCCAGCAGCGTGGGACTGGAAGAGACCCAGTACTTC
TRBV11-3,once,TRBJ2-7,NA,CASSLDQNYEQYF,TGTGCCAGCAGCTTAGATCAAAACTACGAGCAGTACTTC
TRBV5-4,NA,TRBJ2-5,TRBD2,CASSSYPTSGGQETQYF,TGTGCCAGCAGCTCCTACCCTACTAGCGGGGGGCAGGAGACCCAGTACTTC
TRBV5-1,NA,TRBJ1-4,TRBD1,CASSPSTGQGEKLFF,TGCGCCAGCAGCCCCTCGACAGGGCAGGGGGAAAAACTGTTTTTT
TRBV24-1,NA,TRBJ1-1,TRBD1,CATSDPRTGGTEAFF,TGTGCCACCAGTGACCCCAGGACAGGCGGGACTGAAGCTTTCTTT
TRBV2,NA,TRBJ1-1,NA,CASSEARSPRAFF,TGTGCCAGCAGTGAAGCGCGGTCTCCCCGGGCTTTCTTT
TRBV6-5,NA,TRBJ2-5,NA,CASSSGAGTQETQYF,TGTGCCAGCAGTTCAGGTGCGGGGACCCAAGAGACCCAGTACTTC
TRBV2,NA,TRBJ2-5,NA,CASSETEETQYF,TGTGCCAGCAGTGAGACTGAAGAGACCCAGTACTTC